The 32 T cell receptor beta chains below all came from one sample that was sequenced in a study of blood T cell repertoires in COVID-19. Profiling relied on immunoSEQ multiplex PCR, and the TCRdb table lists in-frame clones only, not all of them. The repertoire holds over 250,000 clones, with less than 90% as singletons. The specimen sequenced was peripheral blood. The receptors originated from a human donor in a cohort sampled during active COVID-19.

This chain uses TRBV28 with TRBJ2-1; perhaps TRBD2 as D (5 bases). This CDR3 has 13 amino acids. CDR1 and CDR2 (germline): MDHEN, SYDVKM. Between the trimmed V and J ends, which lost 7 bases and 5 bases, there was a span of 12 bases. Written as DNA, the CDR3 is TGTGCCAGCACTAGGACTGTTGACAATGAGCAGTTCTTC. Translating it yields CASTRTVDNEQFF.

The genes are TRBV6-5 and TRBJ1-3, with a possible D match to TRBD1 (5 bases). The CDR3 runs to 13 residues. V dropped 5 bases and J dropped 1 base, with 6 bases sitting between them. Germline assignment: CDR1 MNHEY and CDR2 SVGAGI. CDR3 loop: CASSRQSGNTIYF. The CDR3 nucleotides read TGTGCCAGCAGTCGACAGTCTGGAAACACCATATATTTT.

V gene TRBV5-7 combines with J gene TRBJ1-2; D not resolved. TRBV5-7 is assigned to the ORF class and has an uncertain function. V dropped 0 bases and J dropped 5 bases, with 11 bases sitting between them. The CDR3 runs 14 residues. The DNA for the CDR3 is TGTGCCAGCAGCTTGGCCGAACAGACGTATGGCTACACCTTC. This sequence encodes CASSLAEQTYGYTF.

The V gene is TRBV19, the J gene TRBJ2-7, with 11 bases aligning to TRBD2. The CDR3 extends over 16 amino acids. Germline trimming cut 5 bases from V and 2 bases from J; bases unmatched to any gene: 8. Germline lookup yields CDR1 LNHDA and CDR2 SQIVND (reference sequence). CDR3 coding DNA: TGTGCCAGTAGTGCCATAGCGGGAGGGCCCCCCTACGAGCAGTACTTC. The encoded protein is CASSAIAGGPPYEQYF.

The chain has TRBV28 and TRBJ2-5; no clear D. CDR3 length: 11 amino acids. V lost 4 bases and J 4 bases, leaving 4 bases between the germline ends. Germline lookup yields CDR1 MDHEN and CDR2 SYDVKM. CDR3 protein: CASSSLETQYF. The CDR3 DNA reads as TGTGCCAGCAGTTCTTTAGAGACCCAGTACTTC.

This chain connects TRBV2 to TRBJ2-7; 9 bases line up with TRBD2. Germline assignment: CDR1 SNHLY and CDR2 FYNNEI. Trimming took 7 bases from V and 1 from J; bases not matched to a gene: 2. The length of the CDR3 is 13 residues. The CDR3 coding sequence is TGTGCCAGCATGAGCGGGAGGTCCTACGAGCAGTACTTC. Residues: CASMSGRSYEQYF. The full variable domain, in which reference TRBV2 and TRBJ2-7 provide the parts outside the CDR3, is EPEVTQTPSHQVTQMGQEVILRCVPISNHLYFYWYRQILGQKVEFLVSFYNNEISEKSEIFDDQFSVERPDGSNFTLKIRSTKLEDSAMYFCASMSGRSYEQYFGPGTRLTVT.

This chain joins TRBV10-3 and TRBJ2-7; 9 nucleotides agree with TRBD1. Germline V gives CDR1 ENHRY, CDR2 SYGVKD. The CDR3 is made up of 16 amino acids. V shed 2 bases and J 5 bases; nucleotides not matched to a gene: 10. CDR3 sequence reads: CAISEDAGTGKNEQYF. In nucleotides, the CDR3 is TGTGCCATCAGTGAGGACGCCGGGACAGGGAAAAACGAGCAGTACTTC.

The gene calls are TRBV27 and TRBJ1-2, with TRBD1 matching over 11 bases. This CDR3 has 16 residues. The germline V gene encodes CDR1 MNHEY and CDR2 SMNVEV (reference sequence). The V and J ends lost 3 bases and 4 bases, in that order; junction bases with no gene match: 7. The CDR3 DNA reads as TGTGCCAGCAGTTTCGGGACAGGGGGGCGTACCTATGGCTACACCTTC. Translation gives CASSFGTGGRTYGYTF.

V usage is TRBV6-2 or TRBV6-3 and J usage is TRBJ2-7; D call uncertain. The CDR3 totals 11 residues. Germline values: CDR1 MNHEY, CDR2 SVGEGT. Trimming cost V 6 bases and J 5 bases, with 8 bases left between them. CDR3 amino acids: CASSPLNEQYF. The CDR3 nucleotides read TGTGCCAGCAGCCCTCTAAACGAGCAGTACTTC.

The CDR3 is CASSLTSGRETQYF. Written as DNA, the CDR3 is TGTGCCAGCAGCTTGACTAGCGGGAGAGAGACCCAGTACTTC. The chain uses TRBV7-9 and TRBJ2-5, with TRBD2 matching over 12 bases. Per germline, CDR1 SEHNR and CDR2 FQNEAQ (reference sequence). Germline trimming cut 3 bases from V and 4 bases from J; bases unmatched to any gene: 0. This CDR3 region has 14 residues.

This chain uses TRBV28 with TRBJ1-2; tentative D call: TRBD1 (5 bases). Trimming stripped 7 bases from V and 7 bases from J, with 19 bases between. Per the germline V gene, CDR1 is MDHEN and CDR2 is SYDVKM. This CDR3 contains 14 residues. Here the CDR3 reads CASNNRKTLGGYTF. Written as DNA, the CDR3 is TGTGCCAGCAATAACAGGAAAACCCTGGGTGGCTACACCTTC.

This chain uses TRBV19 with TRBJ1-5; D remains ambiguous. This CDR3 spans 15 amino acids. Trimming cost V 6 bases and J 2 bases, with 14 bases left between them. Germline V gene lookup returns CDR1 LNHDA and CDR2 SQIVND (reference sequence). Written as DNA, the CDR3 is TGTGCCAGTAGAGGAGAGGGTTCGGGCAATCAGCCCCAGCATTTT. Translating it yields CASRGEGSGNQPQHF.

J is TRBJ2-1 and V is TRBV5-1; TRBD1 matches at 12 bases. Germline CDR1 reads SGHRS; CDR2 reads YFSETQ. The V and J ends lost 1 base and 7 bases, in that order; junction bases with no gene match: 6. The CDR3 runs to 16 residues. CDR3 protein: CASSLSGQGAINEQFF. The CDR3 coding sequence is TGCGCCAGCAGCTTGTCGGGACAGGGGGCGATAAATGAGCAGTTCTTC. Combining the CDR3 with reference TRBV5-1 and TRBJ2-1 gives the whole variable domain KAGVTQTPRYLIKTRGQQVTLSCSPISGHRSVSWYQQTPGQGLQFLFEYFSETQRNKGNFPGRFSGRQFSNSRSEMNVSTLELGDSALYLCASSLSGQGAINEQFFGPGTRLTVL.

There are a few counts of this clone. J is TRBJ2-2 and V is TRBV7-2, with TRBD2 matching 9 bases. J gave up 7 bases and V 1 base, and 10 bases lay outside the gene matches. Germline CDR1 SGHTA, CDR2 FQGNSA. The CDR3 length is 17 residues. CDR3 protein: CASSLDYAAGGNGELFF. The CDR3 nucleotides read TGTGCCAGCAGCTTAGACTACGCGGCGGGAGGGAACGGGGAGCTGTTTTTT. Full variable domain (outside the CDR3, taken from reference TRBV7-2 and TRBJ2-2): GAGVSQSPSNKVTEKGKDVELRCDPISGHTALYWYRQSLGQGLEFLIYFQGNSAPDKSGLPSDRFSAERTGGSVSTLTIQRTQQEDSAVYLCASSLDYAAGGNGELFFGEGSRLTVL.

This rearrangement joins TRBV3-1 (or the pseudogene TRBV3-2) to TRBJ2-5; TRBD2 matches at 10 bases. The V and J ends lost 4 bases and 2 bases, in that order; junction bases with no gene match: 4. Germline CDR1 reads LGHDT; CDR2 reads YNNKEL (reference sequence). CDR3 length: 15 amino acids. The CDR3 sequence is CASSLRTSGQETQYF. The CDR3 DNA reads as TGTGCCAGCAGCCTTCGGACTAGCGGACAAGAGACCCAGTACTTC.

This chain connects TRBV28 to TRBJ1-2; D ambiguous. This CDR3 has 13 amino acids. Germline V gives CDR1 MDHEN, CDR2 SYDVKM. Deletions cut 6 bases from V and 6 bases from J, with 14 bases between. This CDR3 reads CASRLPGGHGYTF. In nucleotides, the CDR3 is TGTGCCAGCAGGCTCCCCGGAGGGCATGGCTACACCTTC.

The rearrangement joins TRBV11-3 to TRBJ2-1, with 8 bases identical to TRBD2. The CDR3 sequence is 14 residues long. Germline CDR1 is SGHNT and CDR2 is YENEEA. V gave up 7 bases and J gave up 1 base; unmatched junction bases: 3. CDR3: CASTPSGSYNEQFF. CDR3 DNA: TGTGCCAGCACCCCTAGCGGGTCCTACAATGAGCAGTTCTTC.

The CDR3 sequence: CASSLVGQGFYEQYF. The CDR3 DNA sequence: TGTGCCAGCAGTTTAGTCGGACAGGGATTCTACGAGCAGTACTTC. The J gene is TRBJ2-7, the V gene TRBV28; 8 nucleotides agree with TRBD1. The CDR3 is made up of 15 amino acids. Germline V gene lookup returns CDR1 MDHEN and CDR2 SYDVKM. The junction had 6 bases not matched to a gene; V was cut back by 2 bases and J by 3 bases.

CDR3 sequence reads: CAWVPSPPDRNYEQYF. The CDR3 region has the DNA TGTGCCTGGGTTCCTTCCCCCCCGGACAGAAACTACGAGCAGTACTTC. V and J are TRBV30 and TRBJ2-7, with D possibly being TRBD1 (6 bases). CDR1 is GTSNPN and CDR2 is SVGIG in the germline V gene (reference sequence). V was trimmed by 5 bases and J by 3 bases, leaving 23 bases between them. The CDR3 is 16 amino acids.

CDR3 in amino acids: CASSLTGPPYRETQYF. The CDR3 DNA follows: TGCGCCAGCAGCTTGACAGGGCCTCCTTATCGAGAGACCCAGTACTTC. The gene calls are TRBV5-1 and TRBJ2-5, with TRBD1 as a possible D gene (6 bases). Trimming cost V 1 base and J 4 bases, with 17 bases left between them. This CDR3 contains 16 residues. The germline V gene has CDR1 SGHRS and CDR2 YFSETQ.

This clone showed up just once. This chain connects TRBV6-6 to TRBJ2-7; D is ambiguous. This CDR3 is 13 amino acids long. Germline assignment: CDR1 MNHNY and CDR2 SVGAGI (reference sequence). Trimming removed 0 bases from V and 2 bases from J, with 5 bases in between. This CDR3 is CASSYSITYEQYF. The DNA of the CDR3 is TGTGCCAGCAGTTACTCTATAACCTACGAGCAGTACTTC.

V and J are TRBV5-1 and TRBJ2-5; perhaps TRBD2 as D (6 bases). Trimming shortened V by 5 bases and J by 5 bases, and 22 bases separated the two germline ends. Germline V gives CDR1 SGHRS, CDR2 YFSETQ. The CDR3 covers 16 residues. In DNA form, the CDR3 reads TGCGCCAGCAGTATTGCCCCCCCCGGGGCGGGGGAGACCCAGTACTTC. Translating gives CASSIAPPGAGETQYF.

The CDR3 sequence is CASSPAGTTWYEQYF. DNA for the CDR3: TGTGCCAGCTCACCGGCCGGGACTACGTGGTACGAGCAGTACTTC. The chain recombines TRBV18 with TRBJ2-7; the match to TRBD2 covers 7 bases. In germline, CDR1 is KGHSH, CDR2 LQKENI. The CDR3 length is 15 residues. V was clipped by 3 bases and J by 4 bases; unmatched bases: 9. Combining the CDR3 with reference TRBV18 and TRBJ2-7 gives the whole variable domain NAGVMQNPRHLVRRRGQEARLRCSPMKGHSHVYWYRQLPEEGLKFMVYLQKENIIDESGMPKERFSAEFPKEGPSILRIQQVVRGDSAAYFCASSPAGTTWYEQYFGPGTRLTVT.

This chain uses TRBV28 with TRBJ2-5, with D maybe TRBD1 (8 bases). Trimming pared 6 bases from V and 4 bases from J, leaving 18 bases between. The CDR3 loop spans 15 amino acids. In germline, CDR1 is MDHEN, CDR2 SYDVKM. CDR3 residues: CASRAQGGVGETQYF. The CDR3 DNA follows: TGTGCCAGCAGAGCACAGGGGGGGGTAGGAGAGACCCAGTACTTC.

CDR3 bases: TGCAGCGTTGAACGACATCTTCAAGAGACCCAGTACTTC. Protein sequence: CSVERHLQETQYF. The rearrangement uses TRBV29-1 and TRBJ2-5; the D is unclear. V lost 2 bases and J 2 bases, leaving 9 bases between the germline ends. The CDR3 sequence is 13 residues long. Looked up from germline, CDR1 is SQVTM and CDR2 is ANQGSEA. The full variable domain, with the rest looked up from reference TRBV29-1 and TRBJ2-5, is SAVISQKPSRDICQRGTSLTIQCQVDSQVTMMFWYRQQPGQSLTLIATANQGSEATYESGFVIDKFPISRPNLTFSTLTVSNMSPEDSSIYLCSVERHLQETQYFGPGTRLLVL.

This chain joins TRBV7-2 and TRBJ2-3, with D perhaps TRBD1 (7 bases). With 5 bases removed from V and 4 bases from J, the gap between germline ends came to 16 bases. Germline V gene sequence: CDR1 SGHTA, CDR2 FQGNSA. This CDR3 has 15 residues. CDR3 amino acids: CASSAYRGGADTQYF. As DNA, the CDR3 is TGTGCCAGCAGCGCATACAGGGGAGGCGCAGATACGCAGTATTTT. The full variable domain, rest sourced from reference TRBV7-2 and TRBJ2-3, is GAGVSQSPSNKVTEKGKDVELRCDPISGHTALYWYRQSLGQGLEFLIYFQGNSAPDKSGLPSDRFSAERTGGSVSTLTIQRTQQEDSAVYLCASSAYRGGADTQYFGPGTRLTVL.

This rearrangement joins TRBV19 to TRBJ2-2; TRBD2 is a possible D gene (5 bases). V lost 3 bases to trimming and J lost 2 bases, with 19 bases between them. CDR1 and CDR2 from the germline V gene are LNHDA and SQIVND (reference sequence). The CDR3 spans 18 residues. The CDR3 protein is CASSIPPWGEPNTGELFF. Written as DNA, the CDR3 is TGTGCCAGTAGTATTCCCCCTTGGGGAGAGCCAAACACCGGGGAGCTGTTTTTT.

This clone was found a few times. This chain joins TRBV7-9 and TRBJ1-1; 8 bases are shared with TRBD1. Germline CDR1 is SEHNR and CDR2 is FQNEAQ (reference sequence). The CDR3 totals 13 residues. J lost 8 bases, V lost 5 bases, and 7 bases had no gene match. This CDR3 is CASSLRQGIEAFF. CDR3 DNA: TGTGCCAGCAGCCTTCGACAGGGGATAGAAGCTTTCTTT.

The genes are TRBV5-1 and TRBJ2-1, with 11 nucleotides matching TRBD2. Per germline, CDR1 SGHRS and CDR2 YFSETQ. The CDR3 totals 16 residues. Trimming at V came to 4 bases and at J to 0 bases, leaving 3 bases not matched to a gene. CDR3 coding DNA: TGCGCCAGCAGCGTCACTAGCGGGAGCTCCTACAATGAGCAGTTCTTC. Residues: CASSVTSGSSYNEQFF.

The rearrangement links TRBV6-5 to TRBJ1-4; D gene uncertain. Germline assignment: CDR1 MNHEY and CDR2 SVGAGI. The CDR3 loop spans 15 amino acids. The V gene lost 0 bases and the J gene lost 0 bases, with 5 bases spanning the gap. Here the CDR3 reads CASSYSTATNEKLFF. Here the CDR3 DNA reads TGTGCCAGCAGTTACTCGACTGCAACTAATGAAAAACTGTTTTTT.

The chain has TRBV28 and TRBJ2-2; D not resolved. V dropped 9 bases and J dropped 3 bases, with 14 bases sitting between them. CDR3 length: 14 residues. Looked up from germline, CDR1 is MDHEN and CDR2 is SYDVKM. The chain's CDR3 is CASHSIVDTGELFF. As DNA, the CDR3 is TGTGCCAGTCACAGTATTGTGGACACCGGGGAGCTGTTTTTT.

CDR3 sequence (DNA): TGTGCCAGCAGCGTTGGACAGGGGCTGGGGTTTCTAGCGAGTGGCTACACCTTC. This translates into CASSVGQGLGFLASGYTF. The chain employs TRBV7-9 and TRBJ1-2, with TRBD1 matching 9 bases. Looked up from germline, CDR1 is SEHNR and CDR2 is FQNEAQ (reference sequence). V dropped 5 bases and J dropped 7; count of bases not matched to a gene: 20. The CDR3 sequence is 18 residues long.